These 4 T cell receptor beta chains were sequenced from one sample in a study of blood T cell repertoires in COVID-19. Only in-frame clones appear in the TCRdb table, and some are missing; sequencing was by immunoSEQ multiplex PCR. The repertoire holds hundreds of thousands of clones, about 83% seen once, with 6.8% in the top ten. Material: PBMCs or T cells enriched from blood (not recorded which). The receptors stem from a woman aged 40 to 50 who had recovered from COVID-19.

This chain uses TRBV24-1 with TRBJ2-2; 11 positions agree with TRBD2. Germline loops: CDR1 KGHDR, CDR2 SFDVKD. This CDR3 is built from 16 residues. With 4 bases clipped from V and 1 base from J, the junction kept 1 base outside the gene matches. CDR3 coding DNA: TGTGCCACCAGTGACGGGACTAGCGGGAACACCGGGGAGCTGTTTTTT. This codes for CATSDGTSGNTGELFF.

The chain has TRBV11-2 and TRBJ2-1; a weak D match, TRBD1 (6 bases). Deletions cut 3 bases from V and 6 bases from J, with 12 bases between. Germline V lookup: CDR1 SGHAT, CDR2 FQNNGV. The CDR3 runs to 14 residues. In nucleotides, the CDR3 is TGTGCCAGCAGCTTCGTATTAGGGGGCAATGAGCAGTTCTTC. This gives the protein CASSFVLGGNEQFF.

This CDR3 is CASSYRDRYSEQYF. Here the CDR3 DNA reads TGTGCCAGCAGTTATAGGGACAGATATAGCGAGCAGTACTTC. The chain carries TRBV6-5 and TRBJ2-7, with 7 bases fitting TRBD1. The CDR3 totals 14 residues. V was clipped by 3 bases and J by 6 bases; unmatched bases: 8. From germline, CDR1 is MNHEY and CDR2 SVGAGI.

The table lists this clone with a few counts. The J gene is TRBJ2-2, the V gene TRBV19; D is possibly TRBD2 (5 bases). V lost 3 bases and J lost 4, with 9 bases in between. The CDR3 loop spans 14 amino acids. Per the germline V gene, CDR1 is LNHDA and CDR2 is SQIVND (reference sequence). The CDR3 sequence is CASSISSGTGELFF. CDR3 bases: TGTGCCAGTAGTATCTCCAGCGGCACCGGGGAGCTGTTTTTT.